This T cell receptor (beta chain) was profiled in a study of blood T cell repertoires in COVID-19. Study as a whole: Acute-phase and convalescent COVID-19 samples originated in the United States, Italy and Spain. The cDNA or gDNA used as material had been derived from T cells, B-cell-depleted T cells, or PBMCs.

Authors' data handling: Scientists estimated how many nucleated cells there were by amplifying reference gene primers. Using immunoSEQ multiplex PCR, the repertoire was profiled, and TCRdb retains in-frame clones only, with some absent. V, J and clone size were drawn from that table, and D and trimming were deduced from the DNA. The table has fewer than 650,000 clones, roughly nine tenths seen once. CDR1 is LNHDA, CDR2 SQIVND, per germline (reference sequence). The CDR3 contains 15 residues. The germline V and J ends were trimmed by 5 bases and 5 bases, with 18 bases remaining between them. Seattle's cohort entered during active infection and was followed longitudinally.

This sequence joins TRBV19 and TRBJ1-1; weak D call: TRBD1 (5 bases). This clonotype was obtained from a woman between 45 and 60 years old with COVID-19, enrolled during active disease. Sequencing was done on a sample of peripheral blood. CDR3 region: CASSPSGSFGTEAFF. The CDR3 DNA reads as TGTGCCAGTAGTCCCTCAGGGTCCTTCGGTACTGAAGCTTTCTTT.